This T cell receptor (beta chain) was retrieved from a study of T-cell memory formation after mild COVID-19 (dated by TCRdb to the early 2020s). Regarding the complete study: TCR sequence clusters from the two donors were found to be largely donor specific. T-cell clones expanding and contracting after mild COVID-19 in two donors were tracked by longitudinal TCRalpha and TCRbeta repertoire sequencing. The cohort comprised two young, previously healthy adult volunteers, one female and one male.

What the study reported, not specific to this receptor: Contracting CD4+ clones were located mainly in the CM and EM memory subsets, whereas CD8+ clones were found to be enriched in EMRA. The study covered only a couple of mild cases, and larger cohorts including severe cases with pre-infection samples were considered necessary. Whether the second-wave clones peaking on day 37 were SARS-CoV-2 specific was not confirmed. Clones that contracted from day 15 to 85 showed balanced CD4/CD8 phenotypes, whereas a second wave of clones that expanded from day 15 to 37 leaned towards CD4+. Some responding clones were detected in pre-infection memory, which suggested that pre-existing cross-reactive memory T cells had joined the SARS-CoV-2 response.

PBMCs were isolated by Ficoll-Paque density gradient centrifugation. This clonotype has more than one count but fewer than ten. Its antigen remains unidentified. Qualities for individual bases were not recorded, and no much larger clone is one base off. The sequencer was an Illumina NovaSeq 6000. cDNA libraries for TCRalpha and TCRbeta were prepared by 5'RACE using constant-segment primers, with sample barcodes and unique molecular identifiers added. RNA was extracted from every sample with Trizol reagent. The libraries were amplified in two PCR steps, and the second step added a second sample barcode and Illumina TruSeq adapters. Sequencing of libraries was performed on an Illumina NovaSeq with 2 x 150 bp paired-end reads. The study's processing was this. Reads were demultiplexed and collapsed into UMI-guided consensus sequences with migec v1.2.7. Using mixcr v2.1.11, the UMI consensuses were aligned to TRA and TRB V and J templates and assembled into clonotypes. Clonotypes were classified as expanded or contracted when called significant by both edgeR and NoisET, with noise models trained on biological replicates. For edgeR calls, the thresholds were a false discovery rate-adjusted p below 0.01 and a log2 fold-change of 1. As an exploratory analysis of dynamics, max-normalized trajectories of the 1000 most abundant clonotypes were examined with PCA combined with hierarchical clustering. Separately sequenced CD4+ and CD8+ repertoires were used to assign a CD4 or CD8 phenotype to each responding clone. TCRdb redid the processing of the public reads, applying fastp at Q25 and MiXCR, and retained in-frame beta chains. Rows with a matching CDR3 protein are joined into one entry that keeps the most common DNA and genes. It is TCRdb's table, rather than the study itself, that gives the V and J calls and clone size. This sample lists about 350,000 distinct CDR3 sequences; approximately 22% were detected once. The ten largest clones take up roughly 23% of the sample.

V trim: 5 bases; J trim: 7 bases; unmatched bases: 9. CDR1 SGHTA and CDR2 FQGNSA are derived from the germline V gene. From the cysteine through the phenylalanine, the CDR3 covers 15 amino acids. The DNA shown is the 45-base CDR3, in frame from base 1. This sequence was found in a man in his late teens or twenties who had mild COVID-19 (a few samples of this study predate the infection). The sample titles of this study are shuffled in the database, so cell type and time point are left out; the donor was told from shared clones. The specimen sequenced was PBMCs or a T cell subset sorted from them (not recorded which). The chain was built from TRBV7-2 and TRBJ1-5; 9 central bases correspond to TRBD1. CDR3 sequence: CASSPRDRAVQPQHF. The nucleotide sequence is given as TGTGCCAGCAGCCCGAGGGACAGGGCGGTCCAGCCCCAGCATTTT.